This T cell receptor (beta chain) is from a study of blood T cell repertoires in COVID-19. On the study more broadly: COVID-19 samples from acute and convalescent phases originated in the United States, Italy and Spain. T cells, B-cell-depleted T cells, or PBMCs supplied cDNA or gDNA.

Clones were read by immunoSEQ multiplex PCR, and TCRdb kept only the in-frame ones, dropping some. The table lists fewer than 120,000 clones, around 82% of them singletons. The length of the CDR3 is 20 residues. Looked up from germline, CDR1 is SGHVS and CDR2 is FNYEAQ. V lost 4 bases, J lost 0 bases, and 16 bases stayed unmatched. The clonotype comes from a woman in her fifties or sixties with acute or convalescent COVID-19. The chain has TRBV7-6 and TRBJ2-1; 9 positions match TRBD2. The sequenced material came from peripheral blood. The CDR3, as DNA: TGTGCCAGCAGCTCCCCTGTCGGCGGGGGGGCCGCGGTCTCCTACAATGAGCAGTTCTTC. Translation: CASSSPVGGGAAVSYNEQFF.